Listed here are 24 T cell receptor beta chains from one sample, sequenced in a study of blood T cell repertoires in COVID-19. Clones were sequenced by immunoSEQ multiplex PCR, and TCRdb holds only the in-frame ones, with some missing. This sample has about 380,000 clones, with about 90% found just once. The sequenced sample consisted of PBMCs or T cells enriched from blood (not recorded which). These receptors were collected from a woman in her twenties or thirties who had recovered from COVID-19.

This clone was seen more than once but under ten times. This rearrangement joins TRBV4-2 to TRBJ2-1; 9 bases line up with TRBD2. Germline CDR1 reads LGHNA; CDR2 reads YNFKEQ. V shed 2 bases, J shed 2 bases, and the junction held 4 bases outside the gene matches. This CDR3 is 16 amino acids long. CDR3: CASSQQIAGAYNEQFF. CDR3 DNA sequence: TGTGCCAGCAGCCAACAAATAGCGGGGGCCTACAATGAGCAGTTCTTC.

The rearrangement joins TRBV10-3 to TRBJ1-6, with D possibly matching TRBD1 (6 bases). This CDR3 comprises 14 residues. Trimming shortened V by 5 bases and J by 9 bases, and 14 bases separated the two germline ends. Looked up from germline, CDR1 is ENHRY and CDR2 is SYGVKD. CDR3 bases: TGTGCCATCAGTATAGACAAGGGGGTTTCACCCCTCCACTTT. The encoded protein is CAISIDKGVSPLHF.

The chain is built from TRBV18 and TRBJ1-3, with D possibly TRBD1 on 6 matching bases. The CDR3 has 17 amino acids. V was shortened by 2 bases and J by 0 bases, with 14 bases between the two germline ends. Germline loops: CDR1 KGHSH, CDR2 LQKENI. Written as DNA, the CDR3 is TGTGCCAGCTCACCAGCAATCAGGGGAGACTCTGGAAACACCATATATTTT. Protein sequence: CASSPAIRGDSGNTIYF.

The chain has TRBV11-2 and TRBJ2-1; 8 nucleotides agree with TRBD2. Trimming took 5 bases from V and 15 from J; bases not matched to a gene: 18. The germline V gene encodes CDR1 SGHAT and CDR2 FQNNGV. This CDR3 is built from 15 residues. CDR3 residues: CASSQGLVPRVLWFF. The CDR3 DNA reads TGTGCCAGCAGCCAGGGACTAGTCCCTCGGGTTTTGTGGTTCTTC.

The rearrangement joins TRBV27 to TRBJ2-7; 12 positions match TRBD2. Germline CDR1 and CDR2: MNHEY and SMNVEV (reference sequence). CDR3 size: 14 residues. V lost 7 bases and J lost 6; bases outside the gene matches: 7. The CDR3 coding sequence is TGTGCCAGCACCGCACTAGCGGGGGGCCTCGAGCAGTACTTC. Translation: CASTALAGGLEQYF.

This chain links TRBV5-1 with TRBJ2-3; tentatively, D is TRBD1 (6 bases). Trimming left V 3 bases short and J 4 bases short, with 6 bases between. This CDR3 is 12 amino acids long. Germline V gene sequence: CDR1 SGHRS, CDR2 YFSETQ. CDR3 DNA: TGCGCCAGCAGCTGGGGGCCAGATACGCAGTATTTT. It encodes CASSWGPDTQYF. The full variable domain, its missing parts supplied by reference TRBV5-1 and TRBJ2-3, is KAGVTQTPRYLIKTRGQQVTLSCSPISGHRSVSWYQQTPGQGLQFLFEYFSETQRNKGNFPGRFSGRQFSNSRSEMNVSTLELGDSALYLCASSWGPDTQYFGPGTRLTVL.

The chain uses TRBV18 and TRBJ2-2; a weak D match, TRBD1 (6 bases). This CDR3 contains 17 residues. CDR1 is KGHSH, CDR2 LQKENI, per germline. The ends were cut back, 3 bases at V and 6 bases at J, with 20 bases in the middle. The CDR3 loop reads CASSPYIPRGTSGELFF. The CDR3 bases are TGTGCCAGCTCACCTTATATTCCCAGGGGTACCTCCGGGGAGCTGTTTTTT. Variable domain in full (rest from reference TRBV18 and TRBJ2-2): NAGVMQNPRHLVRRRGQEARLRCSPMKGHSHVYWYRQLPEEGLKFMVYLQKENIIDESGMPKERFSAEFPKEGPSILRIQQVVRGDSAAYFCASSPYIPRGTSGELFFGEGSRLTVL.

The chain links TRBV5-4 to TRBJ2-5; 10 nucleotides agree with TRBD2. The length of the CDR3 is 17 residues. Germline V lookup: CDR1 SGHNT, CDR2 YYREEE (reference sequence). Trimming cost V 4 bases and J 2 bases; bases outside gene matches: 11. CDR3 DNA: TGTGCCAGCAGCCCCTTTACTAGCGGGACCGCACAAGAGACCCAGTACTTC. This sequence encodes CASSPFTSGTAQETQYF.

This clone was recorded only once. CDR3 sequence reads: CASSPRHTNTEAFF. In nucleotides, the CDR3 is TGTGCCAGCTCACCGAGGCATACGAACACTGAAGCTTTCTTT. The chain is built from TRBV18 and TRBJ1-1, with unresolved D. This CDR3 has 14 residues. With 3 bases removed from V and 1 base from J, the gap between germline ends came to 9 bases. The germline V gene has CDR1 KGHSH and CDR2 LQKENI. The full variable domain, with the rest looked up from reference TRBV18 and TRBJ1-1, is NAGVMQNPRHLVRRRGQEARLRCSPMKGHSHVYWYRQLPEEGLKFMVYLQKENIIDESGMPKERFSAEFPKEGPSILRIQQVVRGDSAAYFCASSPRHTNTEAFFGQGTRLTVV.

The gene calls are TRBV4-1 and TRBJ2-4; weak D call: TRBD2 (5 bases). Looked up from germline, CDR1 is MGHRA and CDR2 is YSYEKL. There are 19 residues in the CDR3. V lost 0 bases and J lost 1, with 19 bases in between. In DNA form, the CDR3 reads TGCGCCAGCAGCCAAGATTACGGATGGGCGGGCCCGGCCAAAAACATTCAGTACTTC. The encoded protein is CASSQDYGWAGPAKNIQYF.

The chain has TRBV7-9 and TRBJ1-6; 9 positions match TRBD1. V was pared by 4 bases and J by 7 bases, with 2 bases of the junction left unmatched. Germline V lookup: CDR1 SEHNR, CDR2 FQNEAQ (reference sequence). This CDR3 is 14 amino acids long. CDR3 in amino acids: CASSWGQGNSPLHF. The DNA of the CDR3 is TGTGCCAGCAGCTGGGGACAGGGCAATTCACCCCTCCACTTT.

The chain recombines TRBV6-5 with TRBJ1-2, with D maybe TRBD1 (5 bases). The CDR3 spans 11 residues. V gave up 7 bases and J gave up 4 bases, with 7 bases separating them. The V gene's germline CDR1 is MNHEY and CDR2 SVGAGI. The CDR3: CASNRSYGYTF. The CDR3 DNA reads TGTGCCAGCAACAGGAGCTATGGCTACACCTTC.

V is TRBV6-5 and J is TRBJ1-1; D unresolved. V lost 5 bases to trimming and J lost 4 bases, with 11 bases between them. This CDR3 spans 13 amino acids. The germline V gene has CDR1 MNHEY and CDR2 SVGAGI. The DNA for the CDR3 is TGTGCCAGCAGTCGGGGTGTCGGCACTGAAGCTTTCTTT. Its translation: CASSRGVGTEAFF.

V usage is TRBV3-1 (or the pseudogene TRBV3-2) and J usage is TRBJ2-5; 9 positions match TRBD2. The germline CDR1 and CDR2 sequences are LGHDT and YNNKEL (reference sequence). This CDR3 is 17 amino acids long. V lost 3 bases to trimming and J lost 2 bases; unmatched junction nucleotides: 10. This CDR3 reads CASSQYLSGRRQETQYF. In DNA form, the CDR3 reads TGTGCCAGCAGCCAGTATCTTAGCGGGAGAAGGCAAGAGACCCAGTACTTC.

The chain couples TRBV6-2 or TRBV6-3 to TRBJ2-7; D is unclear. This CDR3 spans 13 amino acids. The germline V gene has CDR1 MNHEY and CDR2 SVGEGT. Trimming left V 2 bases short and J 2 bases short, with 7 bases between. For the CDR3, the DNA is TGTGCCAGCAGTTACGTCGGTCCCTACGAGCAGTACTTC. Translated: CASSYVGPYEQYF.

The genes are TRBV10-3 and TRBJ2-7; TRBD2 agrees at 7 bases. The CDR3 totals 14 residues. V was pared by 5 bases and J by 2 bases, with 6 bases of the junction left unmatched. CDR1 is ENHRY, CDR2 SYGVKD, per germline. The CDR3 DNA sequence: TGTGCCATCAGTAGCGGGGAAGCGGCCTACGAGCAGTACTTC. This codes for CAISSGEAAYEQYF.

The chain has TRBV5-4 and TRBJ1-1; TRBD1 aligns across 8 bases. Losses at the gene ends were 2 bases for V and 4 bases for J; bases not matched to a gene: 7. The germline CDR1 and CDR2 sequences are SGHNT and YYREEE (reference sequence). The CDR3 runs 15 residues. CDR3 in DNA: TGTGCCAGCAGCTTTCAACAGGGGGTGAGCACTGAAGCTTTCTTT. It codes for CASSFQQGVSTEAFF.

The V call is TRBV27, the J call TRBJ2-2; 7 positions agree with TRBD1. Germline trimming cut 3 bases from V and 5 bases from J; bases unmatched to any gene: 3. Germline CDR1 MNHEY, CDR2 SMNVEV (reference sequence). The CDR3 covers 14 residues. This CDR3 is CASSLTGWTGELFF. The CDR3 region has the DNA TGTGCCAGCAGTTTGACAGGGTGGACCGGGGAGCTGTTTTTT.

The table lists this clone with a few counts. V and J are TRBV5-4 and TRBJ1-2, with 9 bases aligning to TRBD1. Germline-derived CDR1 and CDR2 are SGHNT and YYREEE (reference sequence). The CDR3 has 14 amino acids. The V gene end was trimmed by 3 bases and the J gene end by 7 bases; junction bases not matched to a gene: 7. This CDR3 reads CASSSTGGDFGYTF. CDR3 nucleotide sequence: TGTGCCAGCAGCTCTACAGGGGGCGATTTTGGCTACACCTTC.

The chain links TRBV15 to TRBJ1-4; TRBD1 aligns across 7 bases. The J segment lost 0 bases and the V segment lost 5 bases, leaving 3 bases of the junction unmatched. CDR1 is LNHNV and CDR2 is YYDKDF in the germline V gene (reference sequence). The CDR3 runs to 15 residues. DNA of the CDR3: TGTGCCACCAGCGTCGACAGGGCAACTAATGAAAAACTGTTTTTT. Protein sequence: CATSVDRATNEKLFF.

V gene TRBV18 combines with J gene TRBJ2-1; the match to TRBD2 covers 8 bases. Trimming removed 3 bases from V and 10 bases from J; junction bases left unmatched: 8. The length of the CDR3 is 14 residues. Germline CDR1 KGHSH, CDR2 LQKENI. The CDR3 region is CASSPSGILGEQFF. CDR3 coding DNA: TGTGCCAGCTCACCTAGCGGGATCCTAGGGGAGCAGTTCTTC.

The rearrangement joins TRBV6-2 or TRBV6-3 to TRBJ2-3, with D maybe TRBD2 (5 bases). The germline CDR1 and CDR2 sequences are MNHEY and SVGEGT. Trimming removed 5 bases at V and 2 bases at J, with 20 bases between. The CDR3 covers 17 residues. The DNA of the CDR3 is TGTGCCAGCAGTCCGGGAACGGGCTGGGAAAACACAGATACGCAGTATTTT. Translation gives CASSPGTGWENTDTQYF.

The chain carries TRBV14 and TRBJ2-7; TRBD1 matches at 7 bases. Per the germline V gene, CDR1 is SGHDN and CDR2 is FVKESK. The CDR3 is 15 residues long. Trimming at V came to 4 bases and at J to 0 bases, leaving 6 bases not matched to a gene. The CDR3 sequence: CASSPPQGTSYEQYF. In DNA form, the CDR3 reads TGTGCCAGCAGCCCACCACAGGGGACCTCCTACGAGCAGTACTTC.

This chain connects TRBV12-3 or TRBV12-4 to TRBJ2-3, with D perhaps matching TRBD2 (5 bases). V lost 10 bases and J 5 bases, leaving 16 bases between the germline ends. This CDR3 spans 13 amino acids. Here the CDR3 DNA reads TGTGCCAACGGTTTGGGCGGGTTAGATACGCAGTATTTT. Its translation is CANGLGGLDTQYF.